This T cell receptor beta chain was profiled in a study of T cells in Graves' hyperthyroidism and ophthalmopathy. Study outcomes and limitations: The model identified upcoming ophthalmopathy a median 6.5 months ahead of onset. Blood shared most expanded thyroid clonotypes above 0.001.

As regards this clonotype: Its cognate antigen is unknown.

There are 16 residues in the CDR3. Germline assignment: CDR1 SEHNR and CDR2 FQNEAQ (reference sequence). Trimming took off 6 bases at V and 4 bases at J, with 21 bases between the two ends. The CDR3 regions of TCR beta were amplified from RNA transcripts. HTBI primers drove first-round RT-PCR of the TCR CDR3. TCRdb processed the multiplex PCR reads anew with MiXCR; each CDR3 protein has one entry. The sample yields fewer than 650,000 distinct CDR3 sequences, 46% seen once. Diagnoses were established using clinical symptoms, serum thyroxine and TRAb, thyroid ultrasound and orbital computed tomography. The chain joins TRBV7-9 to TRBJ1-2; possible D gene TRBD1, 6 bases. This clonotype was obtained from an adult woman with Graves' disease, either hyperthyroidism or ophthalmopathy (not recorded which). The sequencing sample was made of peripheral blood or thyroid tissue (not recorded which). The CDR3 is CASRDLTGGLAYGYTF. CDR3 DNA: TGTGCCAGCAGGGACCTCACGGGGGGGCTAGCCTATGGCTACACCTTC.